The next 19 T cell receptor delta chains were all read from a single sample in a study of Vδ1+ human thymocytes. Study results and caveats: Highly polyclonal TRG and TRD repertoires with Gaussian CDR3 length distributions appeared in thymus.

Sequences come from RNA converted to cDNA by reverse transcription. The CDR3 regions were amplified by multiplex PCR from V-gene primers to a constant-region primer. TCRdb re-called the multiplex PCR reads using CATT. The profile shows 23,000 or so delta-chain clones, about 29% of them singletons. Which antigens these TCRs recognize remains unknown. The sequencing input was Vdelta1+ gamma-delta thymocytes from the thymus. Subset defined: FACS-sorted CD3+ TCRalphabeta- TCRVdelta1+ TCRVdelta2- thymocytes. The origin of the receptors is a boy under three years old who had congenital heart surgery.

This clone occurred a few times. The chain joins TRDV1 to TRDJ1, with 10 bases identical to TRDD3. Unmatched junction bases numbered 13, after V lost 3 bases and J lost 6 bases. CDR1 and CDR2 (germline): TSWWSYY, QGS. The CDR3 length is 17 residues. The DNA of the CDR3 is TGTGCTCTTGGGGATACGACTGGGGGATTGCTGGCCCATAAACTCATCTTT. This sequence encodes CALGDTTGGLLAHKLIF.

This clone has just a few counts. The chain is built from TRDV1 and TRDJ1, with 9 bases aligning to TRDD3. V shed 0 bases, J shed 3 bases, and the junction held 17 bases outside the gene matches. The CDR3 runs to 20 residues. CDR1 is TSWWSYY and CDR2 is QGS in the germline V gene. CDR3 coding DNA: TGTGCTCTTGGGGAACTAGGAGCGTTAAACTGGGGGACCGCCGCCGATAAACTCATCTTT. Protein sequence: CALGELGALNWGTAADKLIF.

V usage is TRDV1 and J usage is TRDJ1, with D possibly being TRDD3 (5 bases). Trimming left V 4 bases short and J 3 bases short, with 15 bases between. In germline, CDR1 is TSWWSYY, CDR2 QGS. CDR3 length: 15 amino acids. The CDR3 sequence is CALGARGIRADKLIF. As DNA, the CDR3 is TGTGCTCTTGGGGCCCGCGGGATCCGGGCCGATAAACTCATCTTT.

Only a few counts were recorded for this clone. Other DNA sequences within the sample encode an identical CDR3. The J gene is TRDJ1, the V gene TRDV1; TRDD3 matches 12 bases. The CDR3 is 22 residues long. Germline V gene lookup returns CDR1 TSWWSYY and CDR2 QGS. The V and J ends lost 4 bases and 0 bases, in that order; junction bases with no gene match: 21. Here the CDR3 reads CALGVPSSHSTGGYLYTDKLIF. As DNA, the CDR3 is TGTGCTCTTGGGGTCCCTAGTTCCCATTCTACTGGGGGATACCTGTACACCGATAAACTCATCTTT.

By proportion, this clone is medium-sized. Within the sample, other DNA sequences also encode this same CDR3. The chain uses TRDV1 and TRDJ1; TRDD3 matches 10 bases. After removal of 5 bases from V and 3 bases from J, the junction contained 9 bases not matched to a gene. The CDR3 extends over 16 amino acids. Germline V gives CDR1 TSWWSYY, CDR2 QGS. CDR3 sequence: CALGRPLGGYADKLIF. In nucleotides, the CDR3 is TGTGCTCTTGGGCGGCCTCTCGGGGGATACGCCGATAAACTCATCTTT.

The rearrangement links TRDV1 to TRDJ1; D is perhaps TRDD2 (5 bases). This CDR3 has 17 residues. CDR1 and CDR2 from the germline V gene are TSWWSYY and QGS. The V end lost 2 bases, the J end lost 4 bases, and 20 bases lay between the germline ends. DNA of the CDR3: TGTGCTCTTGGGGAAGGGTTAGGACACCTACGGGGCGATAAACTCATCTTT. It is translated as CALGEGLGHLRGDKLIF.

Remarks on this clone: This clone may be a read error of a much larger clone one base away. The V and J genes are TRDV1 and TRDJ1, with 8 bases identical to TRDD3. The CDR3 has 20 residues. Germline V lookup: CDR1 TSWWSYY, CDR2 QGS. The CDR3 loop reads CALGQLVGDTRARYTDKLIF. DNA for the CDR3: TGTGCTCTTGGGCAACTAGTCGGGGATACTCGCGCCAGATACACCGATAAACTCATCTTT.

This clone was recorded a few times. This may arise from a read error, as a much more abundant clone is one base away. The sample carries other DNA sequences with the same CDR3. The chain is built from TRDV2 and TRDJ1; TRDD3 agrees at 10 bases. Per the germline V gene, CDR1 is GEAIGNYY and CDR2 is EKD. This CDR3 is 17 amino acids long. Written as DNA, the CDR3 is TGTGCCTGTGACACCGGGGTACTGGGGGATGTGTCCGATAAGCTCATCTTT. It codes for CACDTGVLGDVSDKLIF.

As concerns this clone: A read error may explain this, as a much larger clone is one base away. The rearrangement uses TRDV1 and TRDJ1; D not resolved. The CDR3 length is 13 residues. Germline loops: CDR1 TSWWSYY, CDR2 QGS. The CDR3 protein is CALGQLYTDKLIF. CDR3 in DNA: TGTGCTCTTGGGCAACTGTACACCGATAAACTCATCTTT.

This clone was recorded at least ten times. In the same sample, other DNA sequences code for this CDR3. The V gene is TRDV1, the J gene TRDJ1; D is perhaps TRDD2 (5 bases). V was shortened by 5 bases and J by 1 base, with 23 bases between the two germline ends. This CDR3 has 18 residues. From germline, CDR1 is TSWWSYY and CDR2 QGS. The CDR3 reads CALGILVRDPPVTDKLIF. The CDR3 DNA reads TGTGCTCTTGGGATCCTAGTGAGGGACCCCCCGGTCACCGATAAACTCATCTTT.

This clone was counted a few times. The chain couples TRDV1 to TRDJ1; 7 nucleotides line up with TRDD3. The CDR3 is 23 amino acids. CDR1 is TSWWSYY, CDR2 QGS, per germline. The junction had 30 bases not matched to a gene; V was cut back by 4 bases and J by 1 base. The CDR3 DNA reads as TGTGCTCTTGGGGCAAAGGGTCCCACGCCGGGTACTGGGGTCTCCCGCCCCACCGATAAACTCATCTTT. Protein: CALGAKGPTPGTGVSRPTDKLIF.

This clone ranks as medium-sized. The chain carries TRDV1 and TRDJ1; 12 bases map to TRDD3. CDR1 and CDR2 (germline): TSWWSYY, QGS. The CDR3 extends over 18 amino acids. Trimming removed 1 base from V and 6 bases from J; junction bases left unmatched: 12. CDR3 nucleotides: TGTGCTCTTGGGGAACAGGTCCTGGGGGATACGCGGGAAAATAAACTCATCTTT. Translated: CALGEQVLGDTRENKLIF.

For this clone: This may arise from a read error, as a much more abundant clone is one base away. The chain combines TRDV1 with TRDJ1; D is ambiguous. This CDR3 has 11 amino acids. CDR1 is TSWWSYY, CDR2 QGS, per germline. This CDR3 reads CALGFTDQLIF. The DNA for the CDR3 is TGTGCTCTTGGGTTTACCGATCAACTCATCTTT.

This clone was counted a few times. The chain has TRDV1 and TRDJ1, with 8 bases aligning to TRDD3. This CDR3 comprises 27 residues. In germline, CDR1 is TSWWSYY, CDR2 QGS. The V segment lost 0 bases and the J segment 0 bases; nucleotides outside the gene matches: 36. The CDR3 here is CALGELISAAFPVVGDEICRYTDKLIF. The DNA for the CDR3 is TGTGCTCTTGGGGAACTAATTTCGGCGGCCTTCCCCGTGGTGGGGGATGAAATTTGCCGGTACACCGATAAACTCATCTTT.

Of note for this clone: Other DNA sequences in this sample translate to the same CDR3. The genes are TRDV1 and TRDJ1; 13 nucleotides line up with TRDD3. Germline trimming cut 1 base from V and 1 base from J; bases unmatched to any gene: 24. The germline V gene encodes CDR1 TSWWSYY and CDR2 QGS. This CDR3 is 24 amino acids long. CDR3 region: CALGERVPSWLYWGIRPFTDKLIF. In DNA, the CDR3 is TGTGCTCTTGGGGAACGGGTGCCTTCCTGGCTTTACTGGGGGATACGCCCGTTCACCGATAAACTCATCTTT.

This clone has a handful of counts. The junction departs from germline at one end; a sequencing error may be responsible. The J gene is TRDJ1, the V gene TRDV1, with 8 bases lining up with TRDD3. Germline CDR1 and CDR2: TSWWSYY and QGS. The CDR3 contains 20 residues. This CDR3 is CALGEPERLGHWGALDKPIF. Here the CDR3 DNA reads TGTGCTCTTGGGGAACCGGAGCGGCTAGGTCACTGGGGGGCACTCGATAAACCCATCTTT.

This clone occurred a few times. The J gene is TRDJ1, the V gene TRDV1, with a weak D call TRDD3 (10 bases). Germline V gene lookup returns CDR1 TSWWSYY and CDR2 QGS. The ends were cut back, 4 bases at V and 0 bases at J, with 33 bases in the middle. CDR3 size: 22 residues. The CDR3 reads CALGAFLLNWGGYADNTDKLIF. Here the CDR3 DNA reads TGTGCTCTTGGGGCCTTCCTACTTAACTGGGGGGGATACGCGGATAACACCGATAAACTCATCTTT.

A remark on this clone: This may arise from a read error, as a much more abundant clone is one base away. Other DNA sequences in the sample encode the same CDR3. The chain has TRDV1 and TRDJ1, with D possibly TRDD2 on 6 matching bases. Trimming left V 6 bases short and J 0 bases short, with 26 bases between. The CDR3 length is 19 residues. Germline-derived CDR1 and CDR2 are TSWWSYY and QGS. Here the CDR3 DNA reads TGTGCTCTTGGAGAATGGGGCTCCTACGGCCAGCATTACACCGATAAACTCATCTTT. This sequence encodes CALGEWGSYGQHYTDKLIF.

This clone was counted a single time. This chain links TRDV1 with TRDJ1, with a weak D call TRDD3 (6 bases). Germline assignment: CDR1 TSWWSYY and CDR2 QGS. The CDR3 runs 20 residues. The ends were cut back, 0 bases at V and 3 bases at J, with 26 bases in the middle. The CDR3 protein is CALGELVGSFLVGGADKLIF. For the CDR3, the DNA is TGTGCTCTTGGGGAACTTGTGGGGTCATTCTTGGTGGGGGGCGCCGATAAACTCATCTTT.